The clone carrying this T cell receptor beta chain was seen just once. The data are from a study of T cell changes during pregnancy in multiple sclerosis. Assay: immunoSEQ multiplex PCR; the TCRdb copy retains only in-frame clones and omits some. Counted here are approximately 36,000 clones, roughly 93% occurring once; the ten biggest clones make up roughly 0.39%. Unmatched junction bases numbered 6, after V lost 4 bases and J lost 6 bases. The CDR3 spans 14 residues. Germline loops: CDR1 SGHNT, CDR2 YYREEE (reference sequence). Sequences were derived from CD4+ T cells from peripheral blood mononuclear cells, sampled in the first trimester of pregnancy. V usage is TRBV5-4 and J usage is TRBJ1-1, with 10 bases matching TRBD1. The receptor was isolated from a female donor with multiple sclerosis, enrolled in a pregnancy study. The CDR3 protein is CASSRQGATAEAFF. As DNA, the CDR3 is TGTGCCAGCAGCCGACAGGGGGCAACCGCTGAAGCTTTCTTT.